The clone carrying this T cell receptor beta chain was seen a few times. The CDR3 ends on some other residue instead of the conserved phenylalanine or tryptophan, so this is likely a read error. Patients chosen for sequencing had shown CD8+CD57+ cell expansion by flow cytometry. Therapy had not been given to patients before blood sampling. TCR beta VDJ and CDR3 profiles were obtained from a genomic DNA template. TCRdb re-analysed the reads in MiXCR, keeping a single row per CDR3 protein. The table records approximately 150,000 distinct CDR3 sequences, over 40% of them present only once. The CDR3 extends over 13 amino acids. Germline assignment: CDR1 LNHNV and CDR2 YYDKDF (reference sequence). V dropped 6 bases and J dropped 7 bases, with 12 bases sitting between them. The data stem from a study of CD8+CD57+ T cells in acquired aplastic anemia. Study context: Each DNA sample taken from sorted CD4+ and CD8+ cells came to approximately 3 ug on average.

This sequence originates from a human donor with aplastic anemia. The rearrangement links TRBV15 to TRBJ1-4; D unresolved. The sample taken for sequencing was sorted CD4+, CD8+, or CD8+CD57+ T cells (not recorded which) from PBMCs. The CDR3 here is CATSFVEGEKLFL. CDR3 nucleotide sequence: TGTGCCACCAGTTTTGTGGAAGGTGAAAAACTGTTTTTA.